This TCR beta chain was recorded in a study of regulatory T cells in long-lasting Graves disease. Only a few counts were recorded for this clonotype. As for time point: newly diagnosed GD, antithyroid drugs for less than 3 months. Researchers made the TCR library from RNA that was extracted from PBMCs. Building of the TCR beta libraries involved iRepertoire HTBI primers and Arm-PCR of CDR3 regions. One entry per CDR3 protein results from TCRdb running MiXCR on the multiplex PCR reads. The sample has about 610,000 distinct CDR3 sequences, about 16% seen once. There are 18 residues in the CDR3. Trimming left V 0 bases short and J 4 bases short, with 16 bases between. Looked up from germline, CDR1 is MNHEY and CDR2 is SMNVEV (reference sequence). These data were likewise used in another study, on T cells in Graves' hyperthyroidism and ophthalmopathy. That investigation notes: Appearing also in blood were most of the thyroid clonotypes expanded above 0.001. Ophthalmopathy was predicted by the model a median of about six months ahead of onset.

The sequenced sample was peripheral blood mononuclear cells (PBMCs), obtained at new diagnosis, from a patient treated with antithyroid drugs. This sequence originates from a young man with Graves disease. The J gene is TRBJ2-6, the V gene TRBV27; no clear D. The chain's CDR3 is CASSLSPPGSPGANVLTF. In DNA form, the CDR3 reads TGTGCCAGCAGTTTATCGCCCCCGGGTAGTCCCGGGGCCAACGTCCTGACTTTC.